This T cell receptor (beta chain) was sequenced for a study of T cells expressing NK-cell markers (dated by TCRdb to 2020 to 2021). Looking at the study overall: Under ten donors provided sorted CD3+CD56+NKG2C+, CD3+CD56+NKG2C- and CD3+CD56-NKG2C+ T-cell subsets, whose TCR beta-chain repertoires were profiled. Seven of the eight sequenced donors were HCMV-seropositive and one was HCMV-seronegative. The eight sequenced donors were randomly selected healthy volunteers, three men and five women. Illumina HiSeq 2000/2500, MiSeq or NextSeq was used to sequence libraries as 2 x 150 bp reads.

A commercial ELISA kit detecting HCMV-specific IgG in serum was used to determine HCMV serostatus. Peripheral blood mononuclear cells were isolated from blood by Ficoll density gradient centrifugation. General findings and caveats noted by the study authors: Those dominant clonotypes were again the most abundant among CD3+CD56-NKG2C+ cells in a few donors, at about 28.3-60.1%. Whether the expanded NKG2C-expressing T cell clones were specific for HCMV antigens was left unclear. In roughly six donors, the dominant CD3+CD56+NKG2C+ clonotypes were among the top 10 CD8+ clonotypes and accounted for about 1.0-7.5% of CD8+ T cells.

Sequenced using an Illumina HiSeq 2000. The TCR beta cDNA libraries were made using 5'RACE template switching, a step that added both a universal primer site and unique molecular identifiers. Synthesis of cDNA was primed from the TCR beta constant segment and was followed by two consecutive PCR amplification steps. The source study handled its data this way. MIGEC was used to demultiplex reads and group reads by UMI, and MiTCR was used to assemble and quantify clonotypes. Only TCR cDNA sequences supported by at least two reads were kept to exclude erroneous sequences. Downstream repertoire analysis used the tcR package, and clonotypes were matched across fractions by CDR3 nucleotide sequence plus V segment. Antigen specificity was annotated against VDJdb with VDJmatch, allowing one amino acid substitution in CDR3. Following reprocessing of the reads by TCRdb, the data hold one row per CDR3 protein sequence and no DNA is available. The V and J calls come from TCRdb's annotation, not from the publication. The sample table includes about 460,000 distinct CDR3 sequences. The ten largest clonotypes hold over 1.3% of the sample.

CDR1 and CDR2 are drawn from the germline V gene: MNHEY, SVGAGI. The CDR3 goes from the cysteine to the phenylalanine over 17 residues. The protein alone is recorded here. As for this clonotype: Its binding antigen is unknown.

Rearrangement joined TRBV6-5 to TRBJ2-4; TCRdb's D call, TRBD1, is unchecked because there is no DNA. This TCR was sampled from a woman in her 50s in good health. Donor details come from another sample of the same person, matched by shared clones. Sequencing used blood T cells: a sorted CD56 or NKG2C T cell subset, CD4+ or CD8+ T cells, or bulk PBMC T cells (not recorded which). The CDR3 reads as follows: CASSYSREGGTKNIQYF.